Listed below are T cell receptor beta chains from one sample, sequenced in a study of blood T cell repertoires in COVID-19. Assay: immunoSEQ multiplex PCR; the TCRdb copy retains only in-frame clones and omits some. The table has more than 200,000 clones, around 90% seen once; the top ten hold nearly 6.5%. Sequenced input: PBMCs or T cells enriched from blood (not recorded which). The receptor source for this set is a woman aged 25 to 45 with acute COVID-19. Both conserved end residues are part of each CDR3. The D gene is left open where the match is weak. Rows may omit the clone size; those that give it use once, few, many or a size class.

TRBV7-8,TRBJ1-5,.,TRBD1,TGTGCCAGCAGCTTTTCGGTGAGAACAGGGGCCAATCAGCCCCAGCATTTT,CASSFSVRTGANQPQHF
TRBV7-9,TRBJ2-2,.,TRBD2,TGTGCCAGCAGCGCCGGGGAGGGGACCGGGGAGCTGTTTTTT,CASSAGEGTGELFF
TRBV6-6,TRBJ1-6,few,.,TGTGCCAGCAGCCTACCCGCCGTCTCGGATAATTCACCCCTCCACTTT,CASSLPAVSDNSPLHF
TRBV28,TRBJ2-3,.,.,TGTGCCAGCAGTCCTTCTGGACTCCCCCCAGATACGCAGTATTTT,CASSPSGLPPDTQYF
TRBV10-1,TRBJ2-7,.,TRBD1,TGCGCCAGCAGTGAGCGCCAGACAGGGGCGGCCTACGAGCAGTACTTC,CASSERQTGAAYEQYF
TRBV5-1,TRBJ2-7,.,TRBD2,TGCGCCAGCAGCTTCCAGGAAAGCGGGGGCGGCGAGCAGTACTTC,CASSFQESGGGEQYF
TRBV5-5,TRBJ2-7,.,.,TGTGCCAGCAGCTCCGACTTGACCTACGAGCAGTACTTC,CASSSDLTYEQYF
TRBV29-1,TRBJ1-2,.,TRBD1,TGCAGCGTGAAGACAGGGGGATCTGGCTACACCTTC,CSVKTGGSGYTF
TRBV7-6,TRBJ1-5,.,.,TGTGCCAGCAGCTTAGGGGGAGGGATCGGTCAGCCCCAGCATTTT,CASSLGGGIGQPQHF
TRBV3-1/TRBV3-2,TRBJ2-7,.,.,TGTGCCAGCAGCCAAGTCCCCCTCGGAGGATACGAGCAGTACTTC,CASSQVPLGGYEQYF
TRBV5-4,TRBJ1-1,.,.,TGTGCCAGCAGCTTGGGAGGAGCGAGTGGTGGTGAAGCTTTCTTT,CASSLGGASGGEAFF
TRBV10-3,TRBJ2-1,few,TRBD1,TGTGCCATCAGTCGGACAGGGGGCGAGGTGAATGAGCAGTTCTTC,CAISRTGGEVNEQFF
TRBV5-1,TRBJ2-5,once,TRBD1,TGCGCCAGCAGCGTTACCGGGACAGGGGGTACAGAGACCCAGTACTTC,CASSVTGTGGTETQYF
TRBV7-8,TRBJ2-7,.,.,TGTGCCAGCAGCACCTGGGCGAGCAGGACCTACGAGCAGTACTTC,CASSTWASRTYEQYF
TRBV5-4,TRBJ2-2,.,TRBD2,TGTGCCAGCAGCTTGGGGCTAGCGGGGGGGTACACCGGGGAGCTGTTTTTT,CASSLGLAGGYTGELFF
TRBV28,TRBJ2-7,.,.,TGTGCCAGCAGTGCCCCGGACAAACACGAGCAGTACTTC,CASSAPDKHEQYF
TRBV12-2,TRBJ2-7,.,.,TGTGCAAGTCGCTTAGAGCACCGGGATCGGTACGAGCAGTACTTC,CASRLEHRDRYEQYF
TRBV21-1,TRBJ1-1,once,.,TGTGCCAGCATCCAACCACCCCGGCCGGGACAGGGGATTGGGAACACTGAAGCTTTCTTT,CASIQPPRPGQGIGNTEAFF
TRBV6-5,TRBJ1-1,.,TRBD1,TGTGCCAGCAGGGATAGACAGGGGAGGGCTGAAGCTTTCTTT,CASRDRQGRAEAFF
TRBV6-5,TRBJ2-5,.,.,TGTGCCAGCAGTTACTCGAGGTCTGGGGAGACCCAGTACTTC,CASSYSRSGETQYF
TRBV11-2,TRBJ1-2,.,.,TGTGCCAGCAGCCCCGGGGGGCCTCGCTACACCTTC,CASSPGGPRYTF
TRBV10-1,TRBJ2-5,.,.,TGCGCCAGCAGTGAATCCGCGGGACCGACGATCCAAGAGACCCAGTACTTC,CASSESAGPTIQETQYF
TRBV6-5,TRBJ2-7,.,.,TGTGCCAGCAGGCAAGGGACTTTCTCCTCCTACGAGCAGTACTTC,CASRQGTFSSYEQYF
TRBV19,TRBJ2-3,.,TRBD2,TGTGCCAGTAGTATATCCTGGACTAGCGGGGGCGTCCGACGAACGCAGTATTTT,CASSISWTSGGVRRTQYF
TRBV11-1,TRBJ1-1,once,.,TGTGCCAGCAGCTTAAACACTAGAGGGACTGAAGCTTTCTTT,CASSLNTRGTEAFF
TRBV7-6,TRBJ2-3,.,.,TGTGCCAGCAGCCCCTCACTCGGAGATACGCAGTATTTT,CASSPSLGDTQYF
TRBV27,TRBJ2-7,.,.,TGTGCCAGCTACCGGCGCGGTGATTACGAGCAGTACTTC,CASYRRGDYEQYF
TRBV12-3/TRBV12-4,TRBJ2-2,.,TRBD1,TGTGCCAGCAGTAAGACAGGGGAAGGGGAGCTGTTTTTT,CASSKTGEGELFF
TRBV9,TRBJ1-5,.,.,TGTGCCAGCAGTGGGCCCCCGGGAATGCCCCAGCATTTT,CASSGPPGMPQHF
TRBV2,TRBJ2-7,.,.,TGTGCCAGCGGGCGCCCGAATACCCGCTCCGAGCAGTACTTC,CASGRPNTRSEQYF
TRBV6-5,TRBJ2-7,.,.,TGTGCCAGCAACCCAGCGCAGGGCTACGAGCAGTACTTC,CASNPAQGYEQYF
TRBV5-1,TRBJ2-7,few,.,TGCGCCAGCAGCTTTGGCCAGGGCCGGGGGGAGCAGTACTTC,CASSFGQGRGEQYF
TRBV2,TRBJ1-5,few,.,TGTGCCAGCAGTGTAAGGGGTAATAGCAATCAGCCCCAGCATTTT,CASSVRGNSNQPQHF
TRBV6-5,TRBJ1-3,.,.,TGTGCCAGCAAGGGGTCTGGAAACACCATATATTTT,CASKGSGNTIYF
TRBV11-2,TRBJ1-1,.,TRBD1,TGTGCCAGCAGCTCGGGAGGGACAGGGGGCTGGAACACTGAAGCTTTCTTT,CASSSGGTGGWNTEAFF
TRBV2,TRBJ2-1,.,.,TGTGCCAGCAGTGATGACATTGGGTTTAACAATGAGCAGTTCTTC,CASSDDIGFNNEQFF
TRBV29-1,TRBJ1-1,few,.,TGCAGCGGGGGGACGGGAGCGAACACTGAAGCTTTCTTT,CSGGTGANTEAFF
TRBV2,TRBJ1-1,.,TRBD1,TGTGCCAGCAGTGCCTTTTTATCACCGACAGGGAGTACTGAAGCTTTCTTT,CASSAFLSPTGSTEAFF